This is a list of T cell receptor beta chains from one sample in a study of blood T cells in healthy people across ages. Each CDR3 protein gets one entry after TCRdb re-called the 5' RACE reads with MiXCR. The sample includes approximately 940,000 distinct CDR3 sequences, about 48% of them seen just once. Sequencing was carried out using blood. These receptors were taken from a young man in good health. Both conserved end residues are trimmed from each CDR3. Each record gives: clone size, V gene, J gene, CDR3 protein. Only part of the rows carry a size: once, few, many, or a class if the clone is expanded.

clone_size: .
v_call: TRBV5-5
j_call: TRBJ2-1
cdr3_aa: ASRHQQGEHNEQF

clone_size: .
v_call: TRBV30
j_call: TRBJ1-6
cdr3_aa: ACSDGSNSPLH

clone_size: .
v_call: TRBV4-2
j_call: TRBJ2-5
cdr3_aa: ASSQERTEGETQY

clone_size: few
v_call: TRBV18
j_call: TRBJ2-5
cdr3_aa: ASSPPEETQY

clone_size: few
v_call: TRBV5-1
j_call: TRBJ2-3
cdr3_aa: ASSLALNGDTQY

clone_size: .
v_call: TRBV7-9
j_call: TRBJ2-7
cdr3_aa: ASSYPSAYEQY

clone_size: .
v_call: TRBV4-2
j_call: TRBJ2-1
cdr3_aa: ASSQDSVRGSYNEQF

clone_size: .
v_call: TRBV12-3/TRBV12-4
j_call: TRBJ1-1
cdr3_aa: ASLAGTEAF

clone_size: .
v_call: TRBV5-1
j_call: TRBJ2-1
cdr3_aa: ASSGGGTGASEQF

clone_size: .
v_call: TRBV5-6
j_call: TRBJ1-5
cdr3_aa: ASSLWSQPQH

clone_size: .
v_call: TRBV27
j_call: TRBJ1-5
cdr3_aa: ASSLSVLGNQPQH

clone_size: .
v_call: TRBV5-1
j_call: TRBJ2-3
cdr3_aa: ASSPGTGADTQY

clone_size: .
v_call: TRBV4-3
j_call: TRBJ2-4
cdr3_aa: ASSLYVTGQNIQY

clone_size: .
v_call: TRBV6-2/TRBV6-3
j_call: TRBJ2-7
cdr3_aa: ASSYLPGLPSYEQY

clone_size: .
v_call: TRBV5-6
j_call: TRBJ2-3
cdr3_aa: ASTALGRGEDTQY

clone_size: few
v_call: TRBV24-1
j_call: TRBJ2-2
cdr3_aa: ATSDVGRQGLGELF

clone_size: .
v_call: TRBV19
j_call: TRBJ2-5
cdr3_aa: ASSPTVTDQETQY

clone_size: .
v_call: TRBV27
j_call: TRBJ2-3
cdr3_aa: ASSPTGAFTDTQY

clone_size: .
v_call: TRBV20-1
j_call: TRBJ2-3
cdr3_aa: SARDQAGSTDTQY

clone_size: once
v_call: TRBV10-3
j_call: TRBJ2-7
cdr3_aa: AVSDGDEQY

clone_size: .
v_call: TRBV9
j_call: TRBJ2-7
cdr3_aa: ASSGHSYEQY

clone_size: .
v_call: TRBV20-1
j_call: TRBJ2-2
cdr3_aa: SARKGAGKIAGELF

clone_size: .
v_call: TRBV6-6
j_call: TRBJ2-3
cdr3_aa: ASSATGFGDTQY

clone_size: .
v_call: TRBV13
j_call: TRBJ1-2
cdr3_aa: ASTEPTGMKRYGYT

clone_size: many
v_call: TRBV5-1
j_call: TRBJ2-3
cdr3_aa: ASSFTTDTQY

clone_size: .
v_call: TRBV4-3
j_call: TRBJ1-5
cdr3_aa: ASSQARGGQPQH

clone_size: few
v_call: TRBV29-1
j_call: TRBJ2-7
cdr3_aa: SVEVAGTSGYEQY

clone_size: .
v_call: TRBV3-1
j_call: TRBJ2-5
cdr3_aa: ASSQALAETQY

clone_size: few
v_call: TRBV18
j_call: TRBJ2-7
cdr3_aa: ASSPFAGDLEQY

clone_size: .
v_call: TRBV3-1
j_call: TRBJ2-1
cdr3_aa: ASSQEPSGGKQF

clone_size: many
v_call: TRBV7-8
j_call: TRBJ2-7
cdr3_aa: ASSSTGHLYEQY

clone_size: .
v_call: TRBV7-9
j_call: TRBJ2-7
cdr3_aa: ASSPTGASYNEQY

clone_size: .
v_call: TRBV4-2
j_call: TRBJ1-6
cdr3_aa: ASSQDIVADAYNSPLH

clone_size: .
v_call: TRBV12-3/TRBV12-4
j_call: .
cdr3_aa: ASTPFSYNEQY

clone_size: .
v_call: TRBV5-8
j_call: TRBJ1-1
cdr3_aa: ASSHPGAEAF

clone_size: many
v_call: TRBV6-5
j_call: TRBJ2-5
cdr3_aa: ASSYRNREETQY

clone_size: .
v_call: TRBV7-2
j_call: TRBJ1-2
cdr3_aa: ASHRGSNYGYT

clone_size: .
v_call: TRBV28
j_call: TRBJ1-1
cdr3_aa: ASRPIRTEAF

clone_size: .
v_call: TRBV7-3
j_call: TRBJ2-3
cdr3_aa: ASRAPDSTQY

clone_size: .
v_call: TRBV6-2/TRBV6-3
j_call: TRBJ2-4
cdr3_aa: ASSYTSRNLAKNIQY

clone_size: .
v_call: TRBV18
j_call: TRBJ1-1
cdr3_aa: ASSPRGTAEAF

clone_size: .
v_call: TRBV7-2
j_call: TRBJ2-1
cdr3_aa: ASSLVAGGRYNEQF

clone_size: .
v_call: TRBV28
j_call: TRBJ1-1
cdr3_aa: ASSLADYTEAF

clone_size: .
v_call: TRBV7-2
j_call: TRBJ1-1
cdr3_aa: ASSQQTGYTEAF

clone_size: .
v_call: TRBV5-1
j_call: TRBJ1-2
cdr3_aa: ASSWDSANYGYT

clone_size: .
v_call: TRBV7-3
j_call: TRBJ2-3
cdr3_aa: ASSFSGSPDTQY

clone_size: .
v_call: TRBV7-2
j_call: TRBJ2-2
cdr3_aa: ASSATGTGKSTGELF

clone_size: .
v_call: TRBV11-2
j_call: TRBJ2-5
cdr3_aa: ASSLAQLVETQY

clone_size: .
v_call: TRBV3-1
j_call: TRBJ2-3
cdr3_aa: ASSHRTGLTDTQY

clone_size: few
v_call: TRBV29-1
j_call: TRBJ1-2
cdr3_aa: SGVGQKGYT

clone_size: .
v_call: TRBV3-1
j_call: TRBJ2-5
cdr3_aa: ASSSPGGTGTQY

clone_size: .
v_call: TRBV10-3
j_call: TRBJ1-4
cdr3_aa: AISLNNALNEKLF

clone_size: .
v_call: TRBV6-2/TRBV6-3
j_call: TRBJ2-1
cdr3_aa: ASRLPPGGRYNEQF

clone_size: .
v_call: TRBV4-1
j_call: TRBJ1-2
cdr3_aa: ASSTDKLYGYT

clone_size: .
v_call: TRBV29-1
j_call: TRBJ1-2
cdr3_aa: SVELQTSYGYT

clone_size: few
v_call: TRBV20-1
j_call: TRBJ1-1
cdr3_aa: SASSGNTEAF

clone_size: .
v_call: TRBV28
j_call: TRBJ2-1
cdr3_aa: ASSLISLARNEQF